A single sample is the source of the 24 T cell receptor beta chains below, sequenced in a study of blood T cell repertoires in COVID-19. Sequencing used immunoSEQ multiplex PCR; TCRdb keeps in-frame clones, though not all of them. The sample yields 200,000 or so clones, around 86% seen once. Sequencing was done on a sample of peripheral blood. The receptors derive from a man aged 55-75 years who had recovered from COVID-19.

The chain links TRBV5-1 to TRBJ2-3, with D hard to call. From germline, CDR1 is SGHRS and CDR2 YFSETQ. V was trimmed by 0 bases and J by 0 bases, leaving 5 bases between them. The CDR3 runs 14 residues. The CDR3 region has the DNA TGCGCCAGCAGCTTGGCGTCTAGCACAGATACGCAGTATTTT. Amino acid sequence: CASSLASSTDTQYF.

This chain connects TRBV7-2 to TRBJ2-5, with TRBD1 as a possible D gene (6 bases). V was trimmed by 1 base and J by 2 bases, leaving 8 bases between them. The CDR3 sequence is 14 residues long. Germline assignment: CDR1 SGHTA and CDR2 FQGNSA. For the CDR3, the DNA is TGTGCCAGCAGCTTAGGGACAGTACAAGAGACCCAGTACTTC. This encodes CASSLGTVQETQYF.

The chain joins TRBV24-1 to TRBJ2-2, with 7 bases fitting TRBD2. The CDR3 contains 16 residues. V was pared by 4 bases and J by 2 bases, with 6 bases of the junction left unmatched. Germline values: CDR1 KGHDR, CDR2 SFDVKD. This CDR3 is CATSEAGGGNTGELFF. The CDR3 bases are TGTGCCACCAGTGAGGCTGGCGGGGGTAACACCGGGGAGCTGTTTTTT.

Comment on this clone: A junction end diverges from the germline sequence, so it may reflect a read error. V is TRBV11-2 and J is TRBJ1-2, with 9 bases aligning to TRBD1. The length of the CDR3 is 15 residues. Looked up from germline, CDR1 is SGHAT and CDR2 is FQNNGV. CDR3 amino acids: CASSPSQGQGTAYAF. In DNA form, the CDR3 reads TGTGCCAGCAGCCCTTCCCAGGGACAGGGAACGGCGTACGCCTTC.

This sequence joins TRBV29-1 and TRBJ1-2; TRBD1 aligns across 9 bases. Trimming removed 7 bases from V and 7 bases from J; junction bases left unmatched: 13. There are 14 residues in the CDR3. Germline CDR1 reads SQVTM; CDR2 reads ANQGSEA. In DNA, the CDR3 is TGCAGCGCACGAAAGGGGACAGGGACGTCTGGCTACACCTTC. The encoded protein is CSARKGTGTSGYTF.

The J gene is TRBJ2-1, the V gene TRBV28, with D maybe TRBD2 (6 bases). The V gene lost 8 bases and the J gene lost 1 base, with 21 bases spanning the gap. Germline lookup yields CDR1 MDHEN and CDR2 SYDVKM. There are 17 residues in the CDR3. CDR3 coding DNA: TGTGCCAGCCTAGTAAGTGGGGCGGGAAGGTCCTACAATGAGCAGTTCTTC. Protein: CASLVSGAGRSYNEQFF. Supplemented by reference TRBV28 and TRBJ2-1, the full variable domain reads DVKVTQSSRYLVKRTGEKVFLECVQDMDHENMFWYRQDPGLGLRLIYFSYDVKMKEKGDIPEGYSVSREKKERFSLILESASTNQTSMYLCASLVSGAGRSYNEQFFGPGTRLTVL.

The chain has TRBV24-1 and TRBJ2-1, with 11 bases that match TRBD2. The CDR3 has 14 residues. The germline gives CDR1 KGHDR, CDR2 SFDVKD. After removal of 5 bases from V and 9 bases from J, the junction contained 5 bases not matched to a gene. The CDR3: CATSGSGGVGEQFF. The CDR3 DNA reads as TGTGCCACCAGTGGTAGCGGGGGGGTAGGTGAGCAGTTCTTC.

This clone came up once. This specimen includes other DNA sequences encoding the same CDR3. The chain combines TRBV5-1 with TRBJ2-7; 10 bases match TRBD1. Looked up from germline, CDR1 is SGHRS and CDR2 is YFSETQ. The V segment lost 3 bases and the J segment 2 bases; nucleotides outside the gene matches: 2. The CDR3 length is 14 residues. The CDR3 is CASSSGQGAYEQYF. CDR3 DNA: TGCGCCAGCAGCTCTGGACAGGGGGCCTACGAGCAGTACTTC.

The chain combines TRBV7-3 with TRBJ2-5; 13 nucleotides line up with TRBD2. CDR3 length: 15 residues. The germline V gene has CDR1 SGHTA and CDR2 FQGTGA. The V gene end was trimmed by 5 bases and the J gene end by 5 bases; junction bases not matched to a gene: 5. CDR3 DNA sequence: TGTGCCAGCAGCACTGGGACTAGCGGGATTGAGACCCAGTACTTC. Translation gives CASSTGTSGIETQYF.

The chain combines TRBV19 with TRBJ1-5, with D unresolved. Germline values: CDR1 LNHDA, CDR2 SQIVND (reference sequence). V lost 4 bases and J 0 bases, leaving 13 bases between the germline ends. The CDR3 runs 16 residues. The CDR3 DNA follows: TGTGCCAGTAGTAGTCACAGTAAATATAGCAATCAGCCCCAGCATTTT. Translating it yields CASSSHSKYSNQPQHF.

CDR3 amino acids: CAISVRGPEGNQPQHF. In nucleotides, the CDR3 is TGTGCCATCAGTGTAAGGGGGCCCGAAGGCAATCAGCCCCAGCATTTT. V and J are TRBV10-3 and TRBJ1-5; 7 nucleotides agree with TRBD1. Trimming took 4 bases from V and 2 from J; bases not matched to a gene: 8. The CDR3 runs to 16 residues. Germline assignment: CDR1 ENHRY and CDR2 SYGVKD.

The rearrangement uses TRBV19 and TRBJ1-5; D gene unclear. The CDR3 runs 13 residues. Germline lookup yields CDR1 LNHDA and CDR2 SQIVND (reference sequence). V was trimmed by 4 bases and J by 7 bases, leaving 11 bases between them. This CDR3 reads CASSTSPPQPQHF. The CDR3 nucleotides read TGTGCCAGTAGTACCTCCCCCCCCCAGCCCCAGCATTTT.

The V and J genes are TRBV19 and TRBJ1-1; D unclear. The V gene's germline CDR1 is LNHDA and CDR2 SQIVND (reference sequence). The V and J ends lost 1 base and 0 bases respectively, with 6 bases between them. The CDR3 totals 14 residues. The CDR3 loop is CASSIVTVNTEAFF. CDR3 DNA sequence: TGTGCCAGTAGTATAGTTACGGTGAACACTGAAGCTTTCTTT.

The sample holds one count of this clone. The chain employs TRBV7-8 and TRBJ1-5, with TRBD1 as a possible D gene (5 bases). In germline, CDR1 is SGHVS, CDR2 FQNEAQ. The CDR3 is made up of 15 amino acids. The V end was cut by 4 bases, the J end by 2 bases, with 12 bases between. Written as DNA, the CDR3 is TGTGCCAGCAGCTCTCTGACAGAGGGCAATCAGCCCCAGCATTTT. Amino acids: CASSSLTEGNQPQHF.

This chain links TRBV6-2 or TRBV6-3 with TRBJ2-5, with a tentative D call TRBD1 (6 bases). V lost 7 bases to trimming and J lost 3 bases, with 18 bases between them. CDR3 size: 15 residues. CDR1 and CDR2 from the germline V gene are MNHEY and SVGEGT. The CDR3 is CASTYSGAGKETQYF. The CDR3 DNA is TGTGCCAGCACCTACTCAGGGGCAGGGAAAGAGACCCAGTACTTC.

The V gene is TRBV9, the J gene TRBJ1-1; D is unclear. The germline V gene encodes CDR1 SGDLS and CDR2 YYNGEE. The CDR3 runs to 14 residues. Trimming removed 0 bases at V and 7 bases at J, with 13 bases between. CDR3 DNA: TGTGCCAGCAGCGTAGATACGGGGAGCGGTGAAGCTTTCTTT. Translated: CASSVDTGSGEAFF.

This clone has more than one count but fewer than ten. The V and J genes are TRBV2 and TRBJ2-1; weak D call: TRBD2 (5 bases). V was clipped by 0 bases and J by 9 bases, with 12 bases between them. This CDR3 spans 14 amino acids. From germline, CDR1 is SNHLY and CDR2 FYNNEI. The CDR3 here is CASSEALRVVEQFF. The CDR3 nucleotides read TGTGCCAGCAGTGAAGCGCTGAGGGTTGTTGAGCAGTTCTTC.

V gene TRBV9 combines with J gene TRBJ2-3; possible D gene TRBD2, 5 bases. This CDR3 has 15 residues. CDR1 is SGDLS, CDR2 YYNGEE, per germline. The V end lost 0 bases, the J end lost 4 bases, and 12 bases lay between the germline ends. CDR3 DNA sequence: TGTGCCAGCAGCGTAGGGGGAGTGTCGCCAGATACGCAGTATTTT. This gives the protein CASSVGGVSPDTQYF.

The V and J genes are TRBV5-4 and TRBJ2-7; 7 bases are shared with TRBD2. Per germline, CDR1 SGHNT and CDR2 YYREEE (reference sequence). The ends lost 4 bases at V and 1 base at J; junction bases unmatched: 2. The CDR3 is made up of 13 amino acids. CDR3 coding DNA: TGTGCCAGCAGCCCGGGACTATCCTACGAGCAGTACTTC. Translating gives CASSPGLSYEQYF.

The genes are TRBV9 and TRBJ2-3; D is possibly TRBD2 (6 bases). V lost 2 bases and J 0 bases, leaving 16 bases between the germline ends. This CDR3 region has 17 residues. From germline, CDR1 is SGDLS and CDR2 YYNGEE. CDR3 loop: CASSVGGASYSTDTQYF. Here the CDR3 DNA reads TGTGCCAGCAGCGTTGGCGGGGCCTCTTATAGCACAGATACGCAGTATTTT.

CDR3 in DNA: TGTGCCAGTAGTATAAGTTCTGGTCAGTCAGATACGCAGTATTTT. It yields the protein CASSISSGQSDTQYF. This chain connects TRBV19 to TRBJ2-3; D remains ambiguous. Trimming shortened V by 2 bases and J by 4 bases, and 13 bases separated the two germline ends. Per the germline V gene, CDR1 is LNHDA and CDR2 is SQIVND (reference sequence). CDR3 length: 15 residues.

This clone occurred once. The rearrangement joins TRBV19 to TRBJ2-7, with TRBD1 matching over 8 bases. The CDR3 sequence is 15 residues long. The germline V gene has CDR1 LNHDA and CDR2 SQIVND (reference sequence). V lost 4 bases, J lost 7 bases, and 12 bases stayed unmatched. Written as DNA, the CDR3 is TGTGCCAGTAGTACCAGGACAGGGCCCCTCGGGGAGCAGTACTTC. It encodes CASSTRTGPLGEQYF.

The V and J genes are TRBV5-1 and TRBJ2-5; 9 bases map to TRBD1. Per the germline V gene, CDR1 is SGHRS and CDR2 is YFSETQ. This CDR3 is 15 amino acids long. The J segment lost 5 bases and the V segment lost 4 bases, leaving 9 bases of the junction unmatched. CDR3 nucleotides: TGCGCCAGCAGCCGTGACAGGGGGTTCGGGGAGACCCAGTACTTC. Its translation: CASSRDRGFGETQYF.

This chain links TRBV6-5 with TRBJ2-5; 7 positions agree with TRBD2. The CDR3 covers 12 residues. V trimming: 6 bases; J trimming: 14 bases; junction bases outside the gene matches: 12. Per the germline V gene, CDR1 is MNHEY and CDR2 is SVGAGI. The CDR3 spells CASSRSGTSPYF. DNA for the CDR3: TGTGCCAGCAGCCGCAGCGGGACTTCGCCCTACTTC.